This T cell receptor beta chain was obtained from a study of molecular identifiers for immune sequencing clone quantification. As for the study in general: Within a replicate experiment, RNA obtained from either approximately 20,000 or 98,000 naive CD8 cells was divided into five aliquots, and four of those aliquots were then sequenced. Notes on the study in general: Jurkat TCR RNA spiked in from one cell could reportedly be detected among 1.1 million or so naive cells. In naive cells, clones above 20 RNA copies held under 1% of molecules, whereas in effector cells they held over 97%.

This clonotype was picked up a small number of times. Its antigen is as yet unknown. The CDR3 contains 16 residues. CDR1 is LNHDA, CDR2 SQIVND, per germline (reference sequence). The V and J ends lost 3 bases and 1 base respectively, with 13 bases between them. Making the bulk TCR libraries relied on previously described methods and listed TCR primers. From the PCR reads, TCRdb called clonotypes with MiXCR, one entry per CDR3 protein. In the table there are around 460,000 distinct CDR3 sequences, over 20% of which are singletons. Material for sequencing was naive CD8+ T cells from blood, with Jurkat cell RNA spiked in. Subset indicated: FACS-sorted CD8+CD4-CCR7+CD45RA+ naive T cells. This chain uses TRBV19 with TRBJ1-5; D may be TRBD1 (5 bases). This TCR was recovered from a human donor in good health. Some libraries in this study had Jurkat cell RNA spiked in. CDR3 in amino acids: CASSMASRGSNQPQHF. CDR3 DNA sequence: TGTGCCAGTAGTATGGCGTCGCGGGGCAGCAATCAGCCCCAGCATTTT.